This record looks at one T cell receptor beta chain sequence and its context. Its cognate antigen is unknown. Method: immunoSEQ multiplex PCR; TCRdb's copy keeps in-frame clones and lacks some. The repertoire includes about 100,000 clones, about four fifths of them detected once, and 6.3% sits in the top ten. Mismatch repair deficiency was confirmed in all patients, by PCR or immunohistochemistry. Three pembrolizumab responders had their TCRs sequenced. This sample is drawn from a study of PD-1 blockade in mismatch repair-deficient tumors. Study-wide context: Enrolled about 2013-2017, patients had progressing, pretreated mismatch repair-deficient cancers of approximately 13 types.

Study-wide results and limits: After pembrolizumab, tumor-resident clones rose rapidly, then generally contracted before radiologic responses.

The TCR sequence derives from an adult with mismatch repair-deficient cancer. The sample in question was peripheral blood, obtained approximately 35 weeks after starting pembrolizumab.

The CDR3, as DNA: TGTGCCAGCAGCATAGCGGGAGCCTACGAGCAGTACTTC. This encodes CASSIAGAYEQYF. The chain has TRBV28 and TRBJ2-7, with TRBD2 identical over 9 bases. The CDR3 contains 13 residues. CDR1 MDHEN and CDR2 SYDVKM come from the germline V gene. The trim removed 6 bases at V and 2 bases at J, leaving 2 bases unmatched.